One sample yielded the 29 T cell receptor beta chains listed below, sequenced in a study of cytomegalovirus exposure and HLA in healthy donors. PCR involved 60 Vbeta and 13 Jbeta primers. Only in-frame clones appear in the TCRdb table, and some are missing; sequencing was by immunoSEQ multiplex PCR. The sample lists 55,000 to 65,000 clones; over 75% were seen once. Sequenced input: PBMCs. The source is a male donor in good health and CMV-seronegative.

The CDR3 spells CASSYDRENTQYF. The DNA for the CDR3 is TGTGCCAGCAGTTACGACAGGGAAAATACGCAGTATTTT. This sequence joins TRBV6-5 and TRBJ2-3; 7 bases line up with TRBD1. Losses at the gene ends were 2 bases for V and 7 bases for J; bases not matched to a gene: 3. Germline V gene data show CDR1 as MNHEY and CDR2 as SVGAGI. CDR3 size: 13 residues.

This clone was detected a few times. V usage is TRBV5-4 and J usage is TRBJ1-1, with D maybe TRBD1 (5 bases). The CDR3 contains 13 residues. CDR1 and CDR2 (germline): SGHNT, YYREEE (reference sequence). Trimming took off 0 bases at V and 11 bases at J, with 14 bases between the two ends. The CDR3 DNA reads as TGTGCCAGCAGCTTGGCGGGGGTCCTGCAGGCTTTCTTT. Protein product: CASSLAGVLQAFF.

This clone was counted between two and nine times. The CDR3 sequence: CASNTWGGANYGYTF. CDR3 bases: TGTGCCAGCAACACGTGGGGGGGCGCTAACTATGGCTACACCTTC. J is TRBJ1-2 and V is TRBV2, with D maybe TRBD1 (6 bases). CDR1 and CDR2 (germline): SNHLY, FYNNEI. This CDR3 contains 15 residues. Deletions cut 7 bases from V and 0 bases from J, with 15 bases between.

The rearrangement uses TRBV11-3 and TRBJ2-7; D is possibly TRBD2 (5 bases). The V gene's germline CDR1 is SGHNT and CDR2 YENEEA. Trimming cost V 5 bases and J 2 bases, with 10 bases left between them. There are 13 residues in the CDR3. The DNA of the CDR3 is TGTGCCAGCAGCCTGGGAGAGCCCTACGAGCAGTACTTC. Its protein product is CASSLGEPYEQYF.

The J gene is TRBJ1-4, the V gene TRBV6-5; tentative D call: TRBD1 (5 bases). The CDR3 is made up of 14 amino acids. Trimming took off 8 bases at V and 8 bases at J, with 18 bases between the two ends. Per the germline V gene, CDR1 is MNHEY and CDR2 is SVGAGI. This CDR3 reads CASAGSGVYEKLFF. The CDR3 region has the DNA TGTGCCAGCGCTGGGTCGGGGGTCTACGAAAAACTGTTTTTT.

The J gene is TRBJ1-5, the V gene TRBV5-6; 7 bases are a match to TRBD1. The CDR3 runs 15 residues. The germline V gene has CDR1 SGHDT and CDR2 YYEEEE. Trimming took 4 bases from V and 1 from J; bases not matched to a gene: 5. The CDR3 here is CASSRGGLSNQPQHF. DNA of the CDR3: TGTGCCAGCAGCAGAGGGGGCCTGAGCAATCAGCCCCAGCATTTT. The full variable domain, with the rest looked up from reference TRBV5-6 and TRBJ1-5, is DAGVTQSPTHLIKTRGQQVTLRCSPKSGHDTVSWYQQALGQGPQFIFQYYEEEERQRGNFPDRFSGHQFPNYSSELNVNALLLGDSALYLCASSRGGLSNQPQHFGDGTRLSIL.

The chain has TRBV7-3 and TRBJ2-3; TRBD2 agrees at 12 bases. The germline CDR1 and CDR2 sequences are SGHTA and FQGTGA. This CDR3 has 15 residues. Trimming at V came to 3 bases and at J to 4 bases, leaving 2 bases not matched to a gene. CDR3 region: CASSFASGGADTQYF. CDR3 sequence (DNA): TGTGCCAGCAGCTTCGCTAGCGGGGGGGCAGATACGCAGTATTTT.

The genes are TRBV10-1 and TRBJ1-2, with D uncertain. Trimming cost V 3 bases and J 7 bases, with 15 bases left between them. The length of the CDR3 is 14 residues. CDR1 is WNHNN and CDR2 is SYGVQD in the germline V gene (reference sequence). In DNA, the CDR3 is TGCGCCAGCAGTGAAACGGGCGCACGGGGTGGCTACACCTTC. It codes for CASSETGARGGYTF.

The chain links TRBV30 to TRBJ1-5; D is possibly TRBD1 (5 bases). The CDR3 has 13 amino acids. The V gene lost 1 base and the J gene lost 7 bases, with 11 bases spanning the gap. CDR1 is GTSNPN, CDR2 SVGIG, per germline (reference sequence). The CDR3 loop reads CAWSAGGDQPQHF. The CDR3 DNA follows: TGTGCCTGGAGTGCAGGAGGGGACCAGCCCCAGCATTTT. The complete variable domain, with remaining parts taken from reference TRBV30 and TRBJ1-5, reads SQTIHQWPATLVQPVGSPLSLECTVEGTSNPNLYWYRQAAGRGLQLLFYSVGIGQISSEVPQNLSASRPQDRQFILSSKKLLLSDSGFYLCAWSAGGDQPQHFGDGTRLSIL.

V gene TRBV4-3 combines with J gene TRBJ2-3; 12 positions agree with TRBD2. Germline loops: CDR1 LGHNA, CDR2 YSLEER. J gave up 3 bases and V 4 bases, and 5 bases lay outside the gene matches. The CDR3 consists of 16 residues. CDR3 in amino acids: CASSPSSGGATDTQYF. The CDR3, as DNA: TGCGCCAGCAGCCCGTCTAGCGGGGGGGCGACAGATACGCAGTATTTT.

The rearrangement uses TRBV19 and TRBJ1-5; D is possibly TRBD1 (5 bases). With 4 bases removed from V and 4 bases from J, the gap between germline ends came to 11 bases. Germline V gene sequence: CDR1 LNHDA, CDR2 SQIVND (reference sequence). This CDR3 region has 14 residues. This CDR3 is CASSSTGANQPQHF. The CDR3, as DNA: TGTGCCAGTAGTAGTACAGGCGCTAATCAGCCCCAGCATTTT.

On this clone: This CDR3 fails to terminate in the conserved phenylalanine or tryptophan, so it likely reflects a read error. The limits of the CDR3 on the DNA are not certain, so only TCRdb's listed CDR3 is given. This chain connects TRBV30 to TRBJ1-1; the table's D call, TRBD1, was not checked against the DNA. The CDR3 has 14 residues if both end residues are counted. Germline V gene sequence: CDR1 GTSNPN, CDR2 SVGIG (reference sequence). CDR3 region: CAWRSAGGLRRSFL.

The chain recombines TRBV6-6 with TRBJ2-2, with a tentative D call TRBD2 (6 bases). Trimming left V 8 bases short and J 2 bases short, with 12 bases between. The CDR3 has 14 amino acids. Germline CDR1 and CDR2: MNHNY and SVGAGI (reference sequence). Written as DNA, the CDR3 is TGTGCCAGCTCCGGGACTCTAAACACCGGGGAGCTGTTTTTT. It translates to CASSGTLNTGELFF.

V usage is TRBV5-1 and J usage is TRBJ1-1, with D possibly being TRBD1 (5 bases). V was trimmed by 5 bases and J by 1 base, leaving 9 bases between them. The CDR3 spans 13 residues. The germline V gene encodes CDR1 SGHRS and CDR2 YFSETQ. CDR3 sequence (DNA): TGCGCCAGCAGGGCGGGGGGGAACACTGAAGCTTTCTTT. Encoded protein: CASRAGGNTEAFF.

The V gene is TRBV5-6, the J gene TRBJ2-1, with 8 nucleotides matching TRBD1. V shed 0 bases and J 8 bases; nucleotides not matched to a gene: 4. The CDR3 has 14 amino acids. Germline loops: CDR1 SGHDT, CDR2 YYEEEE. As DNA, the CDR3 is TGTGCCAGCAGCTTGGAGACAGGGGAGGATGAGCAGTTCTTC. Its translation is CASSLETGEDEQFF.

The CDR3: CASSMGRFNEKLFF. The DNA of the CDR3 is TGTGCCAGTAGTATGGGGCGGTTTAATGAAAAACTGTTTTTT. V is TRBV19 and J is TRBJ1-4; D is possibly TRBD1 (5 bases). Trimming shortened V by 3 bases and J by 4 bases, and 9 bases separated the two germline ends. Per germline, CDR1 LNHDA and CDR2 SQIVND (reference sequence). CDR3 length: 14 residues.

The V gene is TRBV11-2, the J gene TRBJ1-1, with D possibly being TRBD1 (6 bases). This CDR3 has 14 amino acids. Trimming shortened V by 1 base and J by 2 bases, and 8 bases separated the two germline ends. Looked up from germline, CDR1 is SGHAT and CDR2 is FQNNGV. The CDR3 reads CASSLGGGNTEAFF. Written as DNA, the CDR3 is TGTGCCAGCAGCTTAGGGGGGGGCAACACTGAAGCTTTCTTT. Variable domain in full (rest from reference TRBV11-2 and TRBJ1-1): EAGVAQSPRYKIIEKRQSVAFWCNPISGHATLYWYQQILGQGPKLLIQFQNNGVVDDSQLPKDRFSAERLKGVDSTLKIQPAKLEDSAVYLCASSLGGGNTEAFFGQGTRLTVV.

The chain carries TRBV7-9 and TRBJ2-1, with TRBD2 as a possible D gene (6 bases). V was shortened by 2 bases and J by 2 bases, with 10 bases between the two germline ends. CDR1 is SEHNR, CDR2 FQNEAQ, per germline (reference sequence). The CDR3 runs to 15 residues. The CDR3 loop is CASSLFSGAYNEQFF. DNA of the CDR3: TGTGCCAGCAGCTTATTCTCGGGGGCCTACAATGAGCAGTTCTTC.

This chain joins TRBV19 and TRBJ1-4; TRBD1 is a possible D gene (5 bases). Germline CDR1 and CDR2: LNHDA and SQIVND (reference sequence). This CDR3 region has 15 residues. The V gene lost 3 bases and the J gene lost 8 bases, with 16 bases spanning the gap. CDR3 DNA sequence: TGTGCCAGTAGTATTTGGGCCAGGGAGGACGAAAAACTGTTTTTT. This translates into CASSIWAREDEKLFF.

The chain combines TRBV29-1 with TRBJ1-2, with D maybe TRBD1 (6 bases). V lost 3 bases and J 2 bases, leaving 10 bases between the germline ends. CDR1 and CDR2 from the germline V gene are SQVTM and ANQGSEA. The CDR3 sequence is 13 residues long. CDR3 residues: CSVDRTANYGYTF. In DNA, the CDR3 is TGCAGCGTTGACCGGACAGCCAACTATGGCTACACCTTC.

The CDR3 spells CAWTEFSGWATDTQYF. As DNA, the CDR3 is TGTGCCTGGACCGAATTCTCAGGGTGGGCCACAGATACGCAGTATTTT. The chain combines TRBV30 with TRBJ2-3, with a possible D match to TRBD1 (5 bases). Germline V gene sequence: CDR1 GTSNPN, CDR2 SVGIG (reference sequence). With 4 bases removed from V and 2 bases from J, the gap between germline ends came to 19 bases. CDR3 length: 16 amino acids.

The chain recombines TRBV5-6 with TRBJ2-7; unclear D gene. Germline V gives CDR1 SGHDT, CDR2 YYEEEE. V lost 0 bases, J lost 1 base, and 8 bases lay in between. The CDR3 contains 14 residues. In nucleotides, the CDR3 is TGTGCCAGCAGCTTGGGCCAGGCTTCCTACGAGCAGTACTTC. Its translation: CASSLGQASYEQYF.

The CDR3: CAGIGRGSNDEQYF. In DNA form, the CDR3 reads TGTGCCGGAATTGGGAGGGGGAGTAATGACGAGCAGTACTTC. The chain is built from TRBV30 and TRBJ2-7, with TRBD2 as a possible D gene (7 bases). Trimming stripped 8 bases from V and 5 bases from J, with 22 bases between. CDR3 length: 14 amino acids. The germline V gene has CDR1 GTSNPN and CDR2 SVGIG (reference sequence). Together with reference TRBV30 and TRBJ2-7, the CDR3 gives the full variable domain: SQTIHQWPATLVQPVGSPLSLECTVEGTSNPNLYWYRQAAGRGLQLLFYSVGIGQISSEVPQNLSASRPQDRQFILSSKKLLLSDSGFYLCAGIGRGSNDEQYFGPGTRLTVT.

The chain is built from TRBV11-2 and TRBJ2-7; D is perhaps TRBD1 (5 bases). V was cut by 1 base and J by 4 bases, with 8 bases left in between. The CDR3 is 13 amino acids. The germline gives CDR1 SGHAT, CDR2 FQNNGV. Here the CDR3 reads CASSLAREYEQYF. The CDR3 nucleotides are TGTGCCAGCAGCTTAGCCAGGGAATACGAGCAGTACTTC.

The chain couples TRBV6-1 to TRBJ2-7, with D possibly being TRBD1 (6 bases). V gave up 6 bases and J gave up 4 bases, with 19 bases separating them. This CDR3 is built from 15 residues. In germline, CDR1 is MNHNS, CDR2 SASEGT. The CDR3 loop is CASREEQGTHYEQYF. In nucleotides, the CDR3 is TGTGCCAGCAGAGAGGAACAGGGTACCCATTACGAGCAGTACTTC.

J is TRBJ1-1 and V is TRBV6-5; the match to TRBD1 covers 7 bases. Germline CDR1 MNHEY, CDR2 SVGAGI. The V and J ends lost 6 bases and 2 bases, in that order; junction bases with no gene match: 3. The CDR3 loop spans 13 amino acids. The CDR3 sequence: CASSGQDNTEAFF. In DNA, the CDR3 is TGTGCCAGCAGCGGACAGGACAACACTGAAGCTTTCTTT.

V and J are TRBV27 and TRBJ1-1, with a possible D match to TRBD1 (5 bases). Germline V gene data show CDR1 as MNHEY and CDR2 as SMNVEV (reference sequence). V lost 5 bases and J 1 base, leaving 11 bases between the germline ends. This CDR3 has 14 amino acids. CDR3 protein: CASSRTGRNTEAFF. CDR3 coding DNA: TGTGCCAGCAGTAGAACAGGTAGGAACACTGAAGCTTTCTTT.

This clone was seen a single time. The chain has TRBV5-1 and TRBJ2-2; D not certain. With 5 bases removed from V and 6 bases from J, the gap between germline ends came to 14 bases. Germline CDR1 and CDR2: SGHRS and YFSETQ. The CDR3 covers 14 residues. The CDR3 region is CASSIAERAGELFF. CDR3 nucleotide sequence: TGCGCCAGCAGTATTGCGGAGCGAGCCGGGGAGCTGTTTTTT.

The J gene is TRBJ1-1, the V gene TRBV5-1; TRBD1 agrees at 7 bases. Germline lookup yields CDR1 SGHRS and CDR2 YFSETQ. V gave up 4 bases and J gave up 0 bases; unmatched junction bases: 12. This CDR3 contains 17 residues. Here the CDR3 DNA reads TGCGCCAGCAGCGTAAATCCGGGACAGACCATGAACACTGAAGCTTTCTTT. Its protein is CASSVNPGQTMNTEAFF.